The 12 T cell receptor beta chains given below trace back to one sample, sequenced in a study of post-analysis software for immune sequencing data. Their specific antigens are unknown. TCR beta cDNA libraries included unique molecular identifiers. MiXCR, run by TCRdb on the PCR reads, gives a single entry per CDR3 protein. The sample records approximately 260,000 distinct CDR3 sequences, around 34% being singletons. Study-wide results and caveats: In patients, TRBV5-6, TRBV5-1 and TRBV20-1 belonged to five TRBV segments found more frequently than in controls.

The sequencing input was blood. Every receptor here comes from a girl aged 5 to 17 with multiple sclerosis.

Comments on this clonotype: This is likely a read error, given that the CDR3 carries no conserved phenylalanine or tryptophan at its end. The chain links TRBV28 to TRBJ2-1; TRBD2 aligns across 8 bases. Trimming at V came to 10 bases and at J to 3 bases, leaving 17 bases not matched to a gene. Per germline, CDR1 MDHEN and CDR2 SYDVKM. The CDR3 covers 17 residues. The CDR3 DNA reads TGTGCCACCGCAAGCATCGGGGGGGCTGGTTACTACAATGAGCAGTTCGTC. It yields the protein CATASIGGAGYYNEQFV.

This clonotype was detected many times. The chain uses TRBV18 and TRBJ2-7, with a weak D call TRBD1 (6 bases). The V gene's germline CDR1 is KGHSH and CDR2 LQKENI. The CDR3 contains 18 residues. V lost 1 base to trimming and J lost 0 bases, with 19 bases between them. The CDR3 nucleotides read TGTGCCAGCTCACCACGGGGACCAGGGGCGCCGAGCTCCTACGAGCAGTACTTC. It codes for CASSPRGPGAPSSYEQYF.

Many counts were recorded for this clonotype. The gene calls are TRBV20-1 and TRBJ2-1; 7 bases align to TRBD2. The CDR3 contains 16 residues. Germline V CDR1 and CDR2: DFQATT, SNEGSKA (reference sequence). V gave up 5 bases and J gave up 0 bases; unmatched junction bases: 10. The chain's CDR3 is CSAPTSSSFSYNEQFF. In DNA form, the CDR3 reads TGCAGTGCTCCGACTAGCTCGTCATTCTCCTACAATGAGCAGTTCTTC.

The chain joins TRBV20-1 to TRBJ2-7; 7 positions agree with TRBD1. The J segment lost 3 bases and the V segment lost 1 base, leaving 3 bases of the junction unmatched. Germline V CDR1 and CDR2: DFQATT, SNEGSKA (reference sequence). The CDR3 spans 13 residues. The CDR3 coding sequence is TGCAGTGCTAGAGGGAACAGGGGCTACGAGCAGTACTTC. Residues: CSARGNRGYEQYF.

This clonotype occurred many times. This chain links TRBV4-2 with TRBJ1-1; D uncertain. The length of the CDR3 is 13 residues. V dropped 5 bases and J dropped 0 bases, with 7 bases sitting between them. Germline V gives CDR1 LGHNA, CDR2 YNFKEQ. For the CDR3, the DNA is TGTGCCAGCAGCTCCCAGATGAACACTGAAGCTTTCTTT. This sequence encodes CASSSQMNTEAFF.

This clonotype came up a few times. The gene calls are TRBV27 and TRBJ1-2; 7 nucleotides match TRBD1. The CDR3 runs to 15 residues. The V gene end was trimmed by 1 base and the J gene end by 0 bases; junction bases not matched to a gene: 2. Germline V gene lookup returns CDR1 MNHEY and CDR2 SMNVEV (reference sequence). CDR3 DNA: TGTGCCAGCAGTTTATTGGGGACAGCTAACTATGGCTACACCTTC. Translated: CASSLLGTANYGYTF.

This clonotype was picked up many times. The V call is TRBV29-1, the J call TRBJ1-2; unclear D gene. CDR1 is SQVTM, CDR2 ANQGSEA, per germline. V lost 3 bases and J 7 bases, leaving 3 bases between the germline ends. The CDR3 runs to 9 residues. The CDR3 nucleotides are TGCAGCGTTGAGAGTGGCTACACCTTC. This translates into CSVESGYTF.

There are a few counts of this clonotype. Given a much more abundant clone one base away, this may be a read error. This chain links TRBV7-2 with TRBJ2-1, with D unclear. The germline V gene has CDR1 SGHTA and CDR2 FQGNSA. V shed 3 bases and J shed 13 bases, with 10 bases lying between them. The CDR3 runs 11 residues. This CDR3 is CTSSFDRTQFF. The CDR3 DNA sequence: TGTACCAGCAGCTTCGACCGAACCCAGTTCTTC.

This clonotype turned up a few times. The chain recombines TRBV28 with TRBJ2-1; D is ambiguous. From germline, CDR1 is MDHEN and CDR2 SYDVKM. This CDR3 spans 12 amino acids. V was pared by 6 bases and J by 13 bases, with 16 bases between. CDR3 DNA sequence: TGTGCCAGCAGGGATCCTAGGATGATTCAGTTCTTC. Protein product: CASRDPRMIQFF.

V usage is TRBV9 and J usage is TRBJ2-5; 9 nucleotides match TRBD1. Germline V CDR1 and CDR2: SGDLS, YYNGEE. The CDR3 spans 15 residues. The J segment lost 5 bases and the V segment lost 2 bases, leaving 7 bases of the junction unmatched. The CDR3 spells CASSVGTGLGETQYF. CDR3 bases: TGTGCCAGCAGCGTGGGGACAGGGCTAGGGGAGACCCAGTACTTC.

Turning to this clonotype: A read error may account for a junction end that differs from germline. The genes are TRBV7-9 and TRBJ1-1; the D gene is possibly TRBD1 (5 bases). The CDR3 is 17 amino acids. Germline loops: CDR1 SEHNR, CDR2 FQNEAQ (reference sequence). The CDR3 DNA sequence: TGTGCCAGCAGCGCAAGAGGTGGGACGGATCCTAACACTGAAGTTTTCTTT. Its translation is CASSARGGTDPNTEVFF.

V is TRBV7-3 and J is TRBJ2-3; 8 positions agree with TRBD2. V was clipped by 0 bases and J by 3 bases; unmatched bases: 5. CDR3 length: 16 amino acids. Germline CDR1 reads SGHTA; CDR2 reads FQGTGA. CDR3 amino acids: CASSLTSGSATDTQYF. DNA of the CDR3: TGTGCCAGCAGCTTAACAAGCGGGAGCGCGACAGATACGCAGTATTTT.